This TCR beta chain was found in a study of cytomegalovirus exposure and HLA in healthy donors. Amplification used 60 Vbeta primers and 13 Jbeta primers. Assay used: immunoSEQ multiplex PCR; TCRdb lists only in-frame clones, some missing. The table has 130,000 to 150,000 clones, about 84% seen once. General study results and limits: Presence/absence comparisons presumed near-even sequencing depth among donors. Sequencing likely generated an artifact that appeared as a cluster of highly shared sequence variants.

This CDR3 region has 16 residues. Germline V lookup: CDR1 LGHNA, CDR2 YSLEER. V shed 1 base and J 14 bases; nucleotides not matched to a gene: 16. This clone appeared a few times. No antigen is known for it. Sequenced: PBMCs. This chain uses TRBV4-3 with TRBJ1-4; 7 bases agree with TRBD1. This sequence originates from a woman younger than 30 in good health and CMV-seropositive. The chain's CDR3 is CASSQGVTGTPEILFF. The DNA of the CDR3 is TGCGCCAGCAGCCAAGGCGTGACAGGGACCCCAGAAATCCTGTTTTTT.